The sequence of this TCR beta chain was determined in a study of metastatic and nonmetastatic thyroid tumors. The wider study: Where malignant and benign thyroid patients were concerned, repertoires were compared across blood and tumor or nodule tissue.

TCRdb re-analyzed the PCR reads through MiXCR. The sample holds fewer than 35,000 clones, approximately 15% seen once. The V and J ends lost 3 bases and 2 bases respectively, with 23 bases between them. Germline-derived CDR1 and CDR2 are ENHRY and SYGVKD. This CDR3 contains 18 residues. Not a single patient had been given any form of treatment at any point before undergoing thyroid surgery. This TCR was sampled from a male donor with papillary thyroid cancer or a benign thyroid nodule (not recorded which). Some clones in this sample may be carry-over from other donors' samples. V gene TRBV10-3 combines with J gene TRBJ2-7, with D perhaps assigned TRBD1 or TRBD2 (5 bases each). Sequencing used blood. The DNA for the CDR3 is TGTGCCATCAGTGAAAAGGGACCATCACGGTTCGGAACCTACGAGCAGTACTTC. This encodes CAISEKGPSRFGTYEQYF.